These 25 T cell receptor beta chains came from one sample sequenced in a study of shared clonotypes between healthy human individuals. Using immunoSEQ multiplex PCR, the repertoire was profiled, and TCRdb retains in-frame clones only, with some absent. The table has some 490,000 clones, 65% to 85% seen once. Specimen: PBMCs. The receptors come from a middle-aged woman in good health. Some clones in this sample may be carry-over from other donors' samples.

Points on this clone: This probably arose from a read error, given a far larger clone one base away. The CDR3 sequence: CASSDNPGSYEQYF. CDR3 sequence (DNA): TGTGCCAGCAGTGACAATCCAGGCTCCTACGAGCAGTACTTC. The J gene is TRBJ2-7, the V gene TRBV28; D unclear. Germline CDR1 MDHEN, CDR2 SYDVKM. V gave up 5 bases and J gave up 0 bases, with 11 bases separating them. This CDR3 spans 14 amino acids.

The chain recombines TRBV2 with TRBJ1-3; a weak D match, TRBD1 (6 bases). The CDR3 is 14 amino acids. Trimming removed 2 bases at V and 2 bases at J, with 7 bases between. Germline CDR1 is SNHLY and CDR2 is FYNNEI. The CDR3 DNA is TGTGCCAGCAGTGAAAACAGGGCTGGAAACACCATATATTTT. It yields the protein CASSENRAGNTIYF. Full variable domain (outside the CDR3, taken from reference TRBV2 and TRBJ1-3): EPEVTQTPSHQVTQMGQEVILRCVPISNHLYFYWYRQILGQKVEFLVSFYNNEISEKSEIFDDQFSVERPDGSNFTLKIRSTKLEDSAMYFCASSENRAGNTIYFGEGSWLTVV.

This clone was picked up one time. This likely traces to a read error, being one base from a far larger clone. The chain carries TRBV7-8 and TRBJ2-3, with a weak D call TRBD2 (5 bases). In germline, CDR1 is SGHVS, CDR2 FQNEAQ. Trimming took 5 bases from V and 1 from J, leaving 10 bases between them. The CDR3 loop spans 14 amino acids. The CDR3: CASSVGICTDTQYF. The DNA of the CDR3 is TGTGCCAGCAGCGTCGGGATTTGCACAGATACGCAGTATTTT. The variable domain in full, completed from reference TRBV7-8 and TRBJ2-3, reads GAGVSQSPRYKVAKRGQDVALRCDPISGHVSLFWYQQALGQGPEFLTYFQNEAQLDKSGLPSDRFFAERPEGSVSTLKIQRTQQEDSAVYLCASSVGICTDTQYFGPGTRLTVL.

V gene TRBV20-1 combines with J gene TRBJ2-3; 7 bases map to TRBD1. The CDR3 is 11 amino acids. Germline values: CDR1 DFQATT, CDR2 SNEGSKA (reference sequence). Trimming took 5 bases from V and 9 from J; bases not matched to a gene: 5. The CDR3 coding sequence is TGCAGTGCTGGACAGGTGCCGACGCAGTATTTT. It specifies CSAGQVPTQYF.

This clone was seen a handful of times. The chain has TRBV29-1 and TRBJ2-5, with 10 bases identical to TRBD1. J was trimmed by 2 bases and V by 1 base; bases with no gene match: 4. This CDR3 has 15 residues. Germline V lookup: CDR1 SQVTM, CDR2 ANQGSEA. CDR3 in amino acids: CSVEGGQGSQETQYF. CDR3 DNA sequence: TGCAGCGTTGAAGGGGGACAGGGGTCACAAGAGACCCAGTACTTC.

In its sample, this clone was seen once. The rearrangement links TRBV19 to TRBJ1-2; no firm D call. In germline, CDR1 is LNHDA, CDR2 SQIVND (reference sequence). Trimming stripped 7 bases from V and 3 bases from J, with 21 bases between. The CDR3 sequence is 16 residues long. CDR3 region: CASKGKGPSRDYGYTF. In nucleotides, the CDR3 is TGTGCCAGTAAAGGTAAAGGCCCCTCGAGGGACTATGGCTACACCTTC.

CDR3: CAWAGFDEQYF. CDR3 DNA sequence: TGTGCCTGGGCTGGTTTTGATGAGCAGTACTTC. The rearrangement uses TRBV30 and TRBJ2-7; D is unclear. V was pared by 5 bases and J by 7 bases, with 12 bases between. The V gene's germline CDR1 is GTSNPN and CDR2 SVGIG (reference sequence). This CDR3 has 11 residues.

The rearrangement joins TRBV7-9 to TRBJ2-3; the match to TRBD2 covers 16 bases. V shed 5 bases and J 6 bases; nucleotides not matched to a gene: 5. CDR3 length equals 16 residues. Germline V gives CDR1 SEHNR, CDR2 FQNEAQ (reference sequence). CDR3 in amino acids: CASSPGLAGGSDTQYF. Written as DNA, the CDR3 is TGTGCCAGCAGCCCGGGACTAGCGGGAGGGTCGGATACGCAGTATTTT.

V usage is TRBV9 and J usage is TRBJ2-7; D ambiguous. The CDR3 has 12 residues. Germline V gives CDR1 SGDLS, CDR2 YYNGEE. V lost 4 bases to trimming and J lost 4 bases, with 9 bases between them. This chain's CDR3 is CASSPGAYEQYF. In DNA, the CDR3 is TGTGCCAGCAGCCCCGGAGCATACGAGCAGTACTTC. Full variable domain (outside the CDR3, taken from reference TRBV9 and TRBJ2-7): DSGVTQTPKHLITATGQRVTLRCSPRSGDLSVYWYQQSLDQGLQFLIQYYNGEERAKGNILERFSAQQFPDLHSELNLSSLELGDSALYFCASSPGAYEQYFGPGTRLTVT.

Here the CDR3 DNA reads TGTGCCAGCAGCCCCAGCTGGAATGAGCAGTTCTTC. Amino acid sequence: CASSPSWNEQFF. The chain carries TRBV9 and TRBJ2-1; no clear D. V lost 4 bases and J 7 bases, leaving 9 bases between the germline ends. Germline V CDR1 and CDR2: SGDLS, YYNGEE. The CDR3 consists of 12 residues. Full variable domain (rest looked up from reference TRBV9 and TRBJ2-1): DSGVTQTPKHLITATGQRVTLRCSPRSGDLSVYWYQQSLDQGLQFLIQYYNGEERAKGNILERFSAQQFPDLHSELNLSSLELGDSALYFCASSPSWNEQFFGPGTRLTVL.

The chain is built from TRBV27 and TRBJ1-2, with 7 bases lining up with TRBD1. This CDR3 spans 13 amino acids. J was trimmed by 11 bases and V by 5 bases; bases with no gene match: 11. In germline, CDR1 is MNHEY, CDR2 SMNVEV (reference sequence). The CDR3 loop reads CASSPRVGTVYTF. The CDR3 nucleotides read TGTGCCAGCAGTCCCAGAGTGGGGACAGTTTACACCTTC.

The chain uses TRBV6-1 and TRBJ2-4, with 12 bases lining up with TRBD1. There are 14 residues in the CDR3. The junction had 10 bases not matched to a gene; V was cut back by 8 bases and J by 11 bases. CDR1 is MNHNS and CDR2 is SASEGT in the germline V gene. The CDR3 protein is CASGTGGMSGVQYF. CDR3 in DNA: TGTGCCAGCGGGACAGGGGGCATGTCGGGGGTTCAGTACTTC.

The genes are TRBV15 and TRBJ1-5; no reliable D call. V was pared by 5 bases and J by 3 bases, with 8 bases between. The germline gives CDR1 LNHNV, CDR2 YYDKDF (reference sequence). CDR3 size: 13 residues. CDR3 in amino acids: CATSAGNNQPQHF. The CDR3 coding sequence is TGTGCCACCAGCGCGGGGAACAATCAGCCCCAGCATTTT. The variable domain in full, with the rest retrieved from reference TRBV15 and TRBJ1-5, is DAMVIQNPRYQVTQFGKPVTLSCSQTLNHNVMYWYQQKSSQAPKLLFHYYDKDFNNEADTPDNFQSRRPNTSFCFLDIRSPGLGDTAMYLCATSAGNNQPQHFGDGTRLSIL.

The J gene is TRBJ2-2, the V gene TRBV7-2; perhaps D is TRBD1 or TRBD2 (5 bases each). The V end lost 1 base, the J end lost 7 bases, and 16 bases lay between the germline ends. The CDR3 length is 16 residues. Germline V gives CDR1 SGHTA, CDR2 FQGNSA. The CDR3 DNA is TGTGCCAGCAGCTTAGGTCTCTCCGGGGCCGGCGGGGAGCTGTTTTTT. Its protein product is CASSLGLSGAGGELFF.

The J gene is TRBJ1-2, the V gene TRBV5-4; tentatively, D is TRBD1 (6 bases). Trimming left V 3 bases short and J 8 bases short, with 14 bases between. Germline-derived CDR1 and CDR2 are SGHNT and YYREEE (reference sequence). This CDR3 is built from 13 residues. CDR3 DNA sequence: TGTGCCAGCAGCTCGACAGGCGCCGGGGGCTACACCTTC. This gives the protein CASSSTGAGGYTF.

This clone turned up a few times. This chain joins TRBV28 and TRBJ2-1, with 7 positions matching TRBD2. Germline V gene lookup returns CDR1 MDHEN and CDR2 SYDVKM. This CDR3 is built from 15 residues. Trimming at V came to 4 bases and at J to 6 bases, leaving 9 bases not matched to a gene. The CDR3: CASSSRETVFNEQFF. CDR3 sequence (DNA): TGTGCCAGCAGTTCGCGGGAGACGGTTTTCAATGAGCAGTTCTTC.

The rearrangement uses TRBV7-3 and TRBJ2-3, with TRBD1 as a possible D gene (6 bases). The CDR3 has 17 amino acids. The V and J ends lost 5 bases and 6 bases respectively, with 24 bases between them. Germline V gives CDR1 SGHTA, CDR2 FQGTGA. CDR3 sequence reads: CASSSRAMTGLSDTQYF. CDR3 DNA sequence: TGTGCCAGCAGCAGCCGGGCCATGACAGGCTTGAGCGATACGCAGTATTTT.

The chain joins TRBV2 to TRBJ2-5; D may match TRBD1 or TRBD2 (6 bases each). CDR3 length equals 18 residues. V was trimmed by 3 bases and J by 5 bases, leaving 25 bases between them. Germline V gives CDR1 SNHLY, CDR2 FYNNEI. CDR3 loop: CASSDTLTGLPGGETQYF. The CDR3, as DNA: TGTGCCAGCAGTGACACCCTGACAGGTCTTCCTGGAGGGGAGACCCAGTACTTC.

The chain uses TRBV28 and TRBJ1-2, with D unclear. Germline V gene lookup returns CDR1 MDHEN and CDR2 SYDVKM. Trimming pared 3 bases from V and 0 bases from J, leaving 8 bases between. The CDR3 loop spans 14 amino acids. The CDR3 bases are TGTGCCAGCAGTTTGCACAGTCCTAACTATGGCTACACCTTC. Its protein product is CASSLHSPNYGYTF.

Only one count was recorded for this clone. A far bigger clonotype differs at one base, so this is likely a read error. The sample holds other DNA sequences that translate to the same CDR3. The rearrangement uses TRBV27 and TRBJ2-7; D possibly matches TRBD1 or TRBD2 (5 bases each). The CDR3 runs to 15 residues. CDR1 MNHEY and CDR2 SMNVEV come from the germline V gene (reference sequence). V was shortened by 3 bases and J by 6 bases, with 18 bases between the two germline ends. The DNA of the CDR3 is TGTGCCAGCAGTTTGTCGGGGCAGCTTTTGGGCGAGCAGTACTTC. Its protein is CASSLSGQLLGEQYF.

The chain recombines TRBV7-9 with TRBJ2-2, with unresolved D. This CDR3 region has 16 residues. Trimming took off 5 bases at V and 2 bases at J, with 15 bases between the two ends. The germline CDR1 and CDR2 sequences are SEHNR and FQNEAQ (reference sequence). CDR3 protein: CASSKHSTSNTGELFF. As DNA, the CDR3 is TGTGCCAGCAGCAAACATAGCACTTCCAACACCGGGGAGCTGTTTTTT.

The rearrangement joins TRBV5-8 to TRBJ2-1, with D unresolved. Germline V gene data show CDR1 as SGHTS and CDR2 as YDEGEE. With 2 bases removed from V and 5 bases from J, the gap between germline ends came to 8 bases. The CDR3 contains 13 residues. CDR3 bases: TGTGCCAGCAGCTTTGACAAGAACAATGAGCAGTTCTTC. Protein: CASSFDKNNEQFF.

As to this clone: Other nucleotide sequences in the sample specify the same CDR3. The chain is built from TRBV5-6 and TRBJ2-7, with TRBD2 as a possible D gene (5 bases). Germline lookup yields CDR1 SGHDT and CDR2 YYEEEE. The CDR3 runs 13 residues. Trimming stripped 1 base from V and 1 base from J, with 6 bases between. CDR3 loop: CASSLRGSYEQYF. Written as DNA, the CDR3 is TGTGCCAGCAGCTTGCGGGGATCCTACGAGCAGTACTTC.

The chain couples TRBV19 to TRBJ2-7; D is unresolved. The CDR3 extends over 11 amino acids. With 5 bases removed from V and 7 bases from J, the gap between germline ends came to 9 bases. Looked up from germline, CDR1 is LNHDA and CDR2 is SQIVND (reference sequence). The CDR3 loop reads CASSLGYEQYF. In DNA, the CDR3 is TGTGCCAGTAGTTTGGGTTATGAGCAGTACTTC.

The chain links TRBV5-8 to TRBJ1-1; D remains ambiguous. Germline V CDR1 and CDR2: SGHTS, YDEGEE. V lost 0 bases and J 0 bases, leaving 3 bases between the germline ends. The length of the CDR3 is 13 residues. CDR3 residues: CASSLGLNTEAFF. The CDR3 DNA reads TGTGCCAGCAGCTTGGGTCTGAACACTGAAGCTTTCTTT. The variable domain in full, completed from reference TRBV5-8 and TRBJ1-1, reads EAGVTQSPTHLIKTRGQQATLRCSPISGHTSVYWYQQALGLGLQFLLWYDEGEERNRGNFPPRFSGRQFPNYSSELNVNALELEDSALYLCASSLGLNTEAFFGQGTRLTVV.